The 13 T cell receptor beta chains below all came from one sample that was sequenced in a study of T cell responses to AZD1222 COVID-19 vaccine. Using immunoSEQ multiplex PCR, the repertoire was profiled, and TCRdb retains in-frame clones only, with some absent. The sample includes roughly 100,000 clones, about 90% seen only once; the top ten take about 16%. Source: peripheral blood, taken 28 days after the second AZD1222 dose. All receptors derive from an adult who received the AZD1222 COVID-19 vaccine.

This chain uses TRBV19 with TRBJ2-2, with a tentative D call TRBD2 (5 bases). The germline V gene encodes CDR1 LNHDA and CDR2 SQIVND (reference sequence). Trimming took off 5 bases at V and 2 bases at J, with 15 bases between the two ends. The CDR3 sequence is 16 residues long. DNA for the CDR3: TGTGCCAGTAGTCATTCCCGGGGAAGTAACACCGGGGAGCTGTTTTTT. This encodes CASSHSRGSNTGELFF.

For this clone: At one end the junction does not follow the germline gene, possibly because of a read error. This sequence joins TRBV6-5 and TRBJ1-5; 7 nucleotides match TRBD1. The CDR3 runs to 16 residues. The germline V gene encodes CDR1 MNHEY and CDR2 SVGAGI. This chain's CDR3 is CASRYSGTASNQPQHF. As DNA, the CDR3 is TGTGCCAGCAGGTACTCCGGGACAGCGAGCAATCAGCCCCAGCATTTT.

Here the CDR3 reads CASSIVRAYSYEQYF. The CDR3 DNA sequence: TGTGCCAGTAGTATAGTGCGGGCTTACTCCTACGAGCAGTACTTC. J is TRBJ2-7 and V is TRBV19; tentative D call: TRBD2 (5 bases). The CDR3 is 15 amino acids. The ends were cut back, 1 base at V and 0 bases at J, with 10 bases in the middle. Per germline, CDR1 LNHDA and CDR2 SQIVND (reference sequence).

This clone came up a few times. The rearrangement links TRBV19 to TRBJ1-3; D ambiguous. CDR3 length: 14 residues. CDR1 and CDR2 (germline): LNHDA, SQIVND (reference sequence). The V and J ends lost 3 bases and 0 bases respectively, with 6 bases between them. CDR3 loop: CASSIDTSGNTIYF. The CDR3 coding sequence is TGTGCCAGTAGTATTGACACCTCTGGAAACACCATATATTTT.

This clone was detected only once. The CDR3 nucleotides read TGTGCCAGCAGCCATTCAGAGACCCAGTACTTC. Residues: CASSHSETQYF. The chain carries TRBV3-1 (or the pseudogene TRBV3-2) and TRBJ2-5; unclear D gene. CDR1 LGHDT and CDR2 YNNKEL come from the germline V gene (reference sequence). Trimming pared 3 bases from V and 4 bases from J, leaving 3 bases between. The CDR3 runs to 11 residues.

The J gene is TRBJ2-1, the V gene TRBV7-9; the D gene is possibly TRBD2 (6 bases). The CDR3 length is 15 residues. With 5 bases removed from V and 4 bases from J, the gap between germline ends came to 15 bases. Per germline, CDR1 SEHNR and CDR2 FQNEAQ (reference sequence). Here the CDR3 DNA reads TGTGCCAGCAGCCCACGGGAGATCGGGTACAATGAGCAGTTCTTC. Translation gives CASSPREIGYNEQFF.

This chain uses TRBV19 with TRBJ1-1; no definite D call. Germline CDR1 LNHDA, CDR2 SQIVND (reference sequence). CDR3 length: 14 residues. V was trimmed by 6 bases and J by 4 bases, leaving 15 bases between them. CDR3 protein: CASRIGLRGTEAFF. In DNA form, the CDR3 reads TGTGCCAGTAGAATCGGTCTCCGGGGCACTGAAGCTTTCTTT. Complete variable domain (other parts from reference TRBV19 and TRBJ1-1): DGGITQSPKYLFRKEGQNVTLSCEQNLNHDAMYWYRQDPGQGLRLIYYSQIVNDFQKGDIAEGYSVSREKKESFPLTVTSAQKNPTAFYLCASRIGLRGTEAFFGQGTRLTVV.

The chain joins TRBV13 to TRBJ2-1; 11 bases align to TRBD2. Germline-derived CDR1 and CDR2 are PRHDT and FYEKMQ (reference sequence). The V gene end was trimmed by 5 bases and the J gene end by 7 bases; junction bases not matched to a gene: 16. This CDR3 contains 18 residues. As DNA, the CDR3 is TGTGCCAGCAGCCCGAGGGGTCAACTAGCGGGAGTGCGGAATGAGCAGTTCTTC. It codes for CASSPRGQLAGVRNEQFF.

CDR3 DNA: TGTGCCAGCAGCTCCGGACAGGGGGACACTGAAGCTTTCTTT. It yields the protein CASSSGQGDTEAFF. This sequence joins TRBV7-6 and TRBJ1-1; 10 bases match TRBD1. Germline V gene sequence: CDR1 SGHVS, CDR2 FNYEAQ. The CDR3 has 14 amino acids. V lost 4 bases to trimming and J lost 3 bases; unmatched junction nucleotides: 2.

V gene TRBV28 combines with J gene TRBJ1-5; 9 nucleotides match TRBD1. Per germline, CDR1 MDHEN and CDR2 SYDVKM. With V trimmed by 1 base and J by 6 bases, 4 bases remained unmatched. This CDR3 spans 15 amino acids. This CDR3 reads CASSLSQGAGQPQHF. The CDR3 nucleotides are TGTGCCAGCAGTTTATCACAGGGGGCGGGTCAGCCCCAGCATTTT.

This chain links TRBV5-1 with TRBJ2-3; TRBD1 agrees at 8 bases. Germline CDR1 and CDR2: SGHRS and YFSETQ. Trimming cost V 4 bases and J 3 bases; bases outside gene matches: 7. CDR3 size: 15 residues. DNA of the CDR3: TGCGCCAGCAGCCTCGGACAGGGAAGAACAGATACGCAGTATTTT. Amino acid sequence: CASSLGQGRTDTQYF.

V usage is TRBV7-9 and J usage is TRBJ2-7; maybe TRBD2 (5 bases). Germline-derived CDR1 and CDR2 are SEHNR and FQNEAQ (reference sequence). The CDR3 extends over 15 amino acids. Trimming cost V 1 base and J 7 bases, with 17 bases left between them. In DNA, the CDR3 is TGTGCCAGCAGCTTAGTTGGCGGGTACTCCTCTGAGCAGTACTTC. This translates into CASSLVGGYSSEQYF. The complete variable domain, with remaining parts taken from reference TRBV7-9 and TRBJ2-7, reads DTGVSQNPRHKITKRGQNVTFRCDPISEHNRLYWYRQTLGQGPEFLTYFQNEAQLEKSRLLSDRFSAERPKGSFSTLEIQRTEQGDSAMYLCASSLVGGYSSEQYFGPGTRLTVT.

The chain carries TRBV3-1 (or the pseudogene TRBV3-2) and TRBJ2-7, with 10 bases that match TRBD2. Unmatched junction bases numbered 5, after V lost 6 bases and J lost 0 bases. The length of the CDR3 is 15 residues. The germline gives CDR1 LGHDT, CDR2 YNNKEL (reference sequence). The CDR3 reads CASRPAGGSSYEQYF. DNA for the CDR3: TGTGCCAGCAGGCCAGCGGGAGGGAGCTCCTACGAGCAGTACTTC.